This T cell receptor beta chain was sequenced during a study of CD8 T cells in Susac syndrome. The overall study: The Susac syndrome patients were therapy-naive, on corticosteroids, or on intravenous immunoglobulin alone at blood draw.

CDR3 length: 12 amino acids. V lost 8 bases and J 7 bases, leaving 11 bases between the germline ends. Germline-derived CDR1 and CDR2 are LGHDT and YNNKEL (reference sequence). Reverse transcription of about 0.5 to 1 ug RNA was performed with random hexamers. TCR beta CDR3 was amplified by immunoSEQ covering 54 Vbeta and 13 Jbeta. Each CDR3 protein is one row after TCRdb ran MiXCR on the immunoSEQ multiplex PCR reads. The data show 160,000 or so distinct CDR3 sequences, 85% to 95% seen once. The receptor's source is a human donor with Susac syndrome. This chain connects TRBV3-1 to TRBJ2-2; TRBD2 is a possible D gene (6 bases). Sample: CD4+ T cells from PBMCs. The CDR3 coding sequence is TGTGCCAGCGGAGGAGGGGACGGGGAGCTGTTTTTT. This encodes CASGGGDGELFF. The variable domain in full, completed from reference TRBV3-1 and TRBJ2-2, reads DTAVSQTPKYLVTQMGNDKSIKCEQNLGHDTMYWYKQDSKKFLKIMFSYNNKELIINETVPNRFSPKSPDKAHLNLHINSLELGDSAVYFCASGGGDGELFFGEGSRLTVL.